This T cell receptor (beta chain) comes out of a study of T cells in Graves' hyperthyroidism and ophthalmopathy. Study-wide findings and caveats: Median prediction lead before ophthalmopathy onset was around seven months with the model.

It was RNA transcripts that yielded the amplified TCR beta CDR3 regions. HTBI primers drove first-round RT-PCR of the TCR CDR3. TCRdb called the multiplex PCR reads again in MiXCR, with one record for every CDR3 protein. The sample lists about 720,000 distinct CDR3 sequences, about a sixth occurring once. V shed 4 bases and J 2 bases; nucleotides not matched to a gene: 11. The CDR3 covers 17 residues. This clonotype was seen repeatedly, ten times or more. What it binds is unknown. This sequence was found in a man younger than 35 with Graves' hyperthyroidism. The sequencing input was blood. V is TRBV12-3 or TRBV12-4 and J is TRBJ2-1, with TRBD2 identical over 7 bases. DNA of the CDR3: TGTGCCAGCAGTTACCTAGGTGGGGGGAGGGCCTACAATGAGCAGTTCTTC. It encodes CASSYLGGGRAYNEQFF.